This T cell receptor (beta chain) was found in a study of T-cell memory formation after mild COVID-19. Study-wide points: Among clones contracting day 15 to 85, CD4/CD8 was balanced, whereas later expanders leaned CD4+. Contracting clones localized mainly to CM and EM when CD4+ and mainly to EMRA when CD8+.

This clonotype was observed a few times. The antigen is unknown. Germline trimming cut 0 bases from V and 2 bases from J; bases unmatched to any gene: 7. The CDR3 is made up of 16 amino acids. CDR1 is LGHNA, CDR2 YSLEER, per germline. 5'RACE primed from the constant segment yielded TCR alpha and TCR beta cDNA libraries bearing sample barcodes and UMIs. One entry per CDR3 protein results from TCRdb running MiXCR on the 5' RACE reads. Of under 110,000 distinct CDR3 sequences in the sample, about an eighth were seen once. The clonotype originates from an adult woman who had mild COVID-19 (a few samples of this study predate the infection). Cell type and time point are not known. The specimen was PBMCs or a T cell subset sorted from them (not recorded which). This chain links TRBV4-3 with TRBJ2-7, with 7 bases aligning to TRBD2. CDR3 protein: CASSQDLMGGTYEQYF. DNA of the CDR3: TGCGCCAGCAGCCAAGATCTGATGGGAGGGACCTACGAGCAGTACTTC.